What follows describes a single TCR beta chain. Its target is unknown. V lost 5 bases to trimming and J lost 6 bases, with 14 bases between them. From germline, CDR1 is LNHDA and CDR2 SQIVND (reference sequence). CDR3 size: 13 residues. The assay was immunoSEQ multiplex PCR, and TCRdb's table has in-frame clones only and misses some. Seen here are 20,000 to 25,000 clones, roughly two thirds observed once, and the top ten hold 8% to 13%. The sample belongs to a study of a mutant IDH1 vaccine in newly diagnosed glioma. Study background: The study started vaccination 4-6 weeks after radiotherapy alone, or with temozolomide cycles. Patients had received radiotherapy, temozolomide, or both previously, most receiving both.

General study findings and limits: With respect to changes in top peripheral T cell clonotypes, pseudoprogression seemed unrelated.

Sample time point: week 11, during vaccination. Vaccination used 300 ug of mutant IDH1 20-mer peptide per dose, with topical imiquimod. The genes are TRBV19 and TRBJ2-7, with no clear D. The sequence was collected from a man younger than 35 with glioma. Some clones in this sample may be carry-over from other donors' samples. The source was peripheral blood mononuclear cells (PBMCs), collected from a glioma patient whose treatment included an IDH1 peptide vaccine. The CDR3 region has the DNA TGTGCCAGTAGTCCCCCCGGAGCGTCCGAGCAGTACTTC. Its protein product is CASSPPGASEQYF.